Here is one T cell receptor (beta chain) with its context. The antigen is not known. The trim removed 0 bases at V and 0 bases at J, leaving 5 bases unmatched. CDR1 is LGHNA, CDR2 YNFKEQ, per germline. The CDR3 has 17 residues. The data belong to a study of PD-1 blockade in classical Hodgkin lymphoma. Overall study: Patients had nivolumab dosed at 3 mg/kg, delivered intravenously every 2 weeks.

Every one of the patients relapsed after autologous stem cell transplantation (brentuximab vedotin exposure was variable). Assay: immunoSEQ multiplex PCR; the TCRdb copy retains only in-frame clones and omits some. Among approximately 34,000 clones, around 82% were seen once, and the ten largest hold more than 30%. Study results and limitations: Diminished baseline TCR diversity has been reported in newly diagnosed patients relative to healthy donors. It was among complete responders that baseline diversity resembled that of newly diagnosed patients. With respect to the repertoire differences, their causes, possibly disease activity or prior therapy, remain undefined.

V is TRBV4-2 and J is TRBJ2-3; 8 positions match TRBD2. This TCR came from a human donor with classical Hodgkin lymphoma. The material was peripheral blood mononuclear cells (PBMCs), obtained at baseline. The CDR3 nucleotides are TGTGCCAGCAGCCAAGAACCCTTAGCGGGGAGCACAGATACGCAGTATTTT. This translates into CASSQEPLAGSTDTQYF.